This TCR beta chain was profiled in a study of cytomegalovirus exposure and HLA in healthy donors. The primer mix had 60 Vbeta and 13 Jbeta primers. Sequencing used immunoSEQ multiplex PCR; TCRdb keeps in-frame clones, though not all of them. The sample has some 170,000 clones, more than 80% seen once; the top ten hold approximately 2.1%. The TCR sequence derives from a woman aged 18-29 years in good health and CMV-seronegative. Material: PBMCs.

The CDR3 DNA reads TGTGCCAGCAAGACAGGACAGGGGACTGAAGCTTTCTTT. Amino acids: CASKTGQGTEAFF. V is TRBV6-6 and J is TRBJ1-1; 9 bases agree with TRBD1. V was clipped by 7 bases and J by 5 bases; unmatched bases: 5. Per the germline V gene, CDR1 is MNHNY and CDR2 is SVGAGI (reference sequence). The CDR3 has 13 residues.